Sequencing of this T cell receptor (beta chain) was carried out in a study of cytomegalovirus exposure and HLA in healthy donors. The PCR made use of 60 Vbeta and 13 Jbeta primers. The repertoire was sequenced with immunoSEQ multiplex PCR; TCRdb's copy has only in-frame clones and lacks some. The table records around 200,000 clones, around 83% of them present only once. Between the trimmed V and J ends, which lost 2 bases and 2 bases, there was a span of 6 bases. Germline CDR1 SGHTA, CDR2 FQGNSA. CDR3 length: 13 residues. This TCR derives from a man aged 45-65 years in good health and CMV-seronegative. Sequences were obtained from PBMCs. The chain combines TRBV7-2 with TRBJ1-2, with D perhaps TRBD1 (5 bases). The CDR3 DNA sequence: TGTGCCAGCAGCTTACAGGGCAACTATGGCTACACCTTC. This sequence encodes CASSLQGNYGYTF. Variable domain in full (rest from reference TRBV7-2 and TRBJ1-2): GAGVSQSPSNKVTEKGKDVELRCDPISGHTALYWYRQSLGQGLEFLIYFQGNSAPDKSGLPSDRFSAERTGGSVSTLTIQRTQQEDSAVYLCASSLQGNYGYTFGSGTRLTVV.